The clone carrying this T cell receptor beta chain is a singleton in its sample. The antigen remains unidentified. This sample was taken from a study of cytomegalovirus exposure and HLA in healthy donors. Sequenced by immunoSEQ multiplex PCR; TCRdb stores in-frame clones only, minus some. Found here are about 74,000 clones, 94% of them singletons; the top ten hold approximately 2.1%. The study's findings and limits: Within the approximately 120 validation repertoires, first-cohort TCR clusters tended to co-occur, according to a later analysis. Testing in vitro showed a few CMV-associated chains specific for CMV antigens.

The receptor was isolated from a woman in her late teens or twenties in good health and CMV-seropositive. Sequencing was carried out using PBMCs.

CDR3 sequence reads: CASSPSGSTEQYF. CDR3 nucleotide sequence: TGTGCCAGCTCACCGAGCGGGAGTACCGAGCAGTACTTC. The chain is built from TRBV18 and TRBJ2-7, with 8 bases that match TRBD2. The CDR3 consists of 13 residues. Germline CDR1 KGHSH, CDR2 LQKENI. Trimming took 3 bases from V and 6 from J; bases not matched to a gene: 4. Supplemented by reference TRBV18 and TRBJ2-7, the full variable domain reads NAGVMQNPRHLVRRRGQEARLRCSPMKGHSHVYWYRQLPEEGLKFMVYLQKENIIDESGMPKERFSAEFPKEGPSILRIQQVVRGDSAAYFCASSPSGSTEQYFGPGTRLTVT.